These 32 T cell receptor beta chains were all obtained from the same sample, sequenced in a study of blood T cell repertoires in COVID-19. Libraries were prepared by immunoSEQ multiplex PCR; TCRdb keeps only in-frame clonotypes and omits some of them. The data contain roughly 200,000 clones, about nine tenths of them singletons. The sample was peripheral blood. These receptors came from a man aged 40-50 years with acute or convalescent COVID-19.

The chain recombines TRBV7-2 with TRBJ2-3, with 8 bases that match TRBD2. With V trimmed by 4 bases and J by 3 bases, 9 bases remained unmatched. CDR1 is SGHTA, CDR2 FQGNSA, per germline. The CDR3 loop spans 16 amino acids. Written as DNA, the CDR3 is TGTGCCAGCAGCTGGCAAGGAGCGGGGGCTACAGATACGCAGTATTTT. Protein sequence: CASSWQGAGATDTQYF.

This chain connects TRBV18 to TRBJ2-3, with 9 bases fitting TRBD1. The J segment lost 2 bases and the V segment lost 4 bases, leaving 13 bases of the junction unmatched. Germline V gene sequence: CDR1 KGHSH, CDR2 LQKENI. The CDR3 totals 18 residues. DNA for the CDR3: TGTGCCAGCTCACTTTTGGACCGTGGACAGGGGCCCACAGATACGCAGTATTTT. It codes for CASSLLDRGQGPTDTQYF. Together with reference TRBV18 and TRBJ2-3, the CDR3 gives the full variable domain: NAGVMQNPRHLVRRRGQEARLRCSPMKGHSHVYWYRQLPEEGLKFMVYLQKENIIDESGMPKERFSAEFPKEGPSILRIQQVVRGDSAAYFCASSLLDRGQGPTDTQYFGPGTRLTVL.

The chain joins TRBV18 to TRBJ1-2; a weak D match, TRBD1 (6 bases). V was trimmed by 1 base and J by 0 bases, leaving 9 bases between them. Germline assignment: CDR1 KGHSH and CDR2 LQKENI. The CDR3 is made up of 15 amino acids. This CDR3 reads CASSPRTETNYGYTF. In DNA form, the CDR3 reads TGTGCCAGCTCACCACGGACAGAAACTAACTATGGCTACACCTTC.

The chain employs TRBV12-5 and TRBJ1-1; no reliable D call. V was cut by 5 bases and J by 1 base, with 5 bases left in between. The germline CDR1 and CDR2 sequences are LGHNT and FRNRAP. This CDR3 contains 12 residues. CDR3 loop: CASGRGNTEAFF. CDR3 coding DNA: TGTGCTAGTGGTCGGGGGAACACTGAAGCTTTCTTT.

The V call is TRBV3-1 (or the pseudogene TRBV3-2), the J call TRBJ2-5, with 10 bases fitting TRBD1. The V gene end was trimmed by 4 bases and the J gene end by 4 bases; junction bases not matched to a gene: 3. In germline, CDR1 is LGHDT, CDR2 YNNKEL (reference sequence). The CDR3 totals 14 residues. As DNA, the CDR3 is TGTGCCAGCAGCCCTCGGACAGGGGGAGAGACCCAGTACTTC. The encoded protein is CASSPRTGGETQYF.

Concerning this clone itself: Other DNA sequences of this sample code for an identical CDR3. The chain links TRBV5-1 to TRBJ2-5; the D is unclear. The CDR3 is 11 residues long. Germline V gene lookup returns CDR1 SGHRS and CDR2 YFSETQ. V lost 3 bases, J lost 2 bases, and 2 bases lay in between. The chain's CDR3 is CASSSQETQYF. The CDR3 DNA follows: TGCGCCAGCAGCTCGCAAGAGACCCAGTACTTC. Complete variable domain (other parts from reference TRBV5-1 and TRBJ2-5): KAGVTQTPRYLIKTRGQQVTLSCSPISGHRSVSWYQQTPGQGLQFLFEYFSETQRNKGNFPGRFSGRQFSNSRSEMNVSTLELGDSALYLCASSSQETQYFGPGTRLLVL.

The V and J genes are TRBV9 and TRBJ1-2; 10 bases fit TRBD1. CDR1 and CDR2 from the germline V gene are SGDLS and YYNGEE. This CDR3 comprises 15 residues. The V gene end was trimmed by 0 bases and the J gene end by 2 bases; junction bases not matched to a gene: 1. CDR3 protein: CASSVEGQGNYGYTF. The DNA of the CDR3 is TGTGCCAGCAGCGTAGAGGGACAGGGGAACTATGGCTACACCTTC.

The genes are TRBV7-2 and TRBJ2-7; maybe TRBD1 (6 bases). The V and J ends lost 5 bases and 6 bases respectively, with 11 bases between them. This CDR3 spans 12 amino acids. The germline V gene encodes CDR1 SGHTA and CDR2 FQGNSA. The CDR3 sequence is CASSRQEFEQYF. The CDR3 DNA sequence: TGTGCCAGCAGCCGACAGGAGTTCGAGCAGTACTTC.

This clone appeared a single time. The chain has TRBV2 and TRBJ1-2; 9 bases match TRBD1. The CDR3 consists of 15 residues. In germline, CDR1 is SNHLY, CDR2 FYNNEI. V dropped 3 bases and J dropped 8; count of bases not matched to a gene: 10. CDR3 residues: CASSELTGGAEGYTF. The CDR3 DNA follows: TGTGCCAGCAGTGAGCTAACAGGGGGCGCAGAGGGCTACACCTTC.

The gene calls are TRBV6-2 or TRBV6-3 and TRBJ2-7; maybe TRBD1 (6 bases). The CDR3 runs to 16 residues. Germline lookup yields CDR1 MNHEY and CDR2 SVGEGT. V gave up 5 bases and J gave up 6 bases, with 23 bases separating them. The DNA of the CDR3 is TGTGCCAGCAGTGACAGGCAGGTCCCTGGCTGGGGCGAGCAGTACTTC. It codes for CASSDRQVPGWGEQYF.

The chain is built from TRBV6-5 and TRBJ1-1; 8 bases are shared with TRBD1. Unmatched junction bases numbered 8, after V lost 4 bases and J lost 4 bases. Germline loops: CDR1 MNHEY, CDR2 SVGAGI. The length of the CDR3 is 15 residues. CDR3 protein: CASSSRTGSGTEAFF. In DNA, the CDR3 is TGTGCCAGCAGTTCCAGGACAGGGAGTGGCACTGAAGCTTTCTTT.

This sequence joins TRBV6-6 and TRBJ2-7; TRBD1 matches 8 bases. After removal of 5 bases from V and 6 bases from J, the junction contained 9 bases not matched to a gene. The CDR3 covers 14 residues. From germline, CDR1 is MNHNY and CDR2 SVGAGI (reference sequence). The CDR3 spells CASSRGQVFGEQYF. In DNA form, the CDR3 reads TGTGCCAGCAGTAGGGGACAGGTATTTGGCGAGCAGTACTTC.

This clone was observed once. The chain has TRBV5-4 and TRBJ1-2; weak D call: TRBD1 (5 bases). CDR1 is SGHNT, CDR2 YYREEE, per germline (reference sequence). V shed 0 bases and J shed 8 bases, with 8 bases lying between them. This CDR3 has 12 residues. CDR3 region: CASSLDGGGYTF. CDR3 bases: TGTGCCAGCAGCTTGGATGGGGGGGGCTACACCTTC.

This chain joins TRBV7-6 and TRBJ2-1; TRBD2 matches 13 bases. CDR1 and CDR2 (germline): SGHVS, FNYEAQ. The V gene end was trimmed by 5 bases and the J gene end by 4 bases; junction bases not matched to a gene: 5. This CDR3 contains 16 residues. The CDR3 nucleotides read TGTGCCAGCAGCAACCGACTAGCGGGGGGTTACAATGAGCAGTTCTTC. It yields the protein CASSNRLAGGYNEQFF.

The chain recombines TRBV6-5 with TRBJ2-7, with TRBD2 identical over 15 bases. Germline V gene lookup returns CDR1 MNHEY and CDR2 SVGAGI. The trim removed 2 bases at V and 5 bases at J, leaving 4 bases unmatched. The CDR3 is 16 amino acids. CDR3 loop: CASSYGTSGGHDEQYF. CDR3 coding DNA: TGTGCCAGCAGTTACGGGACTAGCGGGGGGCACGACGAGCAGTACTTC.

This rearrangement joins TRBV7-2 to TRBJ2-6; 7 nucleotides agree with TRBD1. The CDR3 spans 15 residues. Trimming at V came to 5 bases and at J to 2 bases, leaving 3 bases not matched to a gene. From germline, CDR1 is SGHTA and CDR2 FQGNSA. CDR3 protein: CASSPGGAGANVLTF. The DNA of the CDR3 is TGTGCCAGCAGCCCAGGGGGTGCTGGGGCCAACGTCCTGACTTTC.

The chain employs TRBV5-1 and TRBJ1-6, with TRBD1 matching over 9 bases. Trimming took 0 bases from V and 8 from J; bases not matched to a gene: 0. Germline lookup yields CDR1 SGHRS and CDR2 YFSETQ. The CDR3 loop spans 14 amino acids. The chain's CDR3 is CASSLGTGDSPLHF. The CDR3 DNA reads TGCGCCAGCAGCTTGGGGACAGGGGATTCACCCCTCCACTTT.

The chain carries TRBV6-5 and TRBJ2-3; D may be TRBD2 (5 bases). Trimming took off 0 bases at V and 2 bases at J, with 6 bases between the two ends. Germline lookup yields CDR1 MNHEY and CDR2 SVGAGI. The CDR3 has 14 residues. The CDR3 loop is CASSYSRATDTQYF. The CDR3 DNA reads TGTGCCAGCAGTTACTCGAGGGCCACAGATACGCAGTATTTT.

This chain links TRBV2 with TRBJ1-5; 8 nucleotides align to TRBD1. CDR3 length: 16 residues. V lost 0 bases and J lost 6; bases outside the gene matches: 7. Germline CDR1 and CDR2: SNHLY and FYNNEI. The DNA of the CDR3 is TGTGCCAGCAGTGAAGCGCTCAGGGGGCCGGGTCAGCCCCAGCATTTT. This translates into CASSEALRGPGQPQHF. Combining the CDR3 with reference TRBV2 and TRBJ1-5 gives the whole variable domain EPEVTQTPSHQVTQMGQEVILRCVPISNHLYFYWYRQILGQKVEFLVSFYNNEISEKSEIFDDQFSVERPDGSNFTLKIRSTKLEDSAMYFCASSEALRGPGQPQHFGDGTRLSIL.

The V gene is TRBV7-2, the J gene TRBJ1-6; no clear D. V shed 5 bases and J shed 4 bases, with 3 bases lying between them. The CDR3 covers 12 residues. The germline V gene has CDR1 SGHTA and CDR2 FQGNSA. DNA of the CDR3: TGTGCCAGCAGCGAGTATAATTCACCCCTCCACTTT. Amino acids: CASSEYNSPLHF.

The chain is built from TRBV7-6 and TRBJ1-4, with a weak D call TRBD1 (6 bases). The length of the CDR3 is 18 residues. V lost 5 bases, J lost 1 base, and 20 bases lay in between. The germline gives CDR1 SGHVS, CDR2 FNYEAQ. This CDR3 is CASSPTGNRWETNEKLFF. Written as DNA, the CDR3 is TGTGCCAGCAGCCCAACAGGGAATCGGTGGGAAACTAATGAAAAACTGTTTTTT.

The CDR3 nucleotides are TGTGCCAGCAGTGGAGACAGGGGGGAAGAGACCCAGTACTTC. Translating gives CASSGDRGEETQYF. The V gene is TRBV25-1, the J gene TRBJ2-5; 9 nucleotides match TRBD1. This CDR3 spans 14 amino acids. V lost 4 bases, J lost 3 bases, and 3 bases stayed unmatched. Germline-derived CDR1 and CDR2 are MGHDK and SYGVNS.

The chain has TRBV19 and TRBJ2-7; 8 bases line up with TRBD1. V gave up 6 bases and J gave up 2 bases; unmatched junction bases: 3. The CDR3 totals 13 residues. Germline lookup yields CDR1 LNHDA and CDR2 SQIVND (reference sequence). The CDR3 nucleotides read TGTGCCAGTAGAGACAGGGGAACCTACGAGCAGTACTTC. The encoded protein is CASRDRGTYEQYF.

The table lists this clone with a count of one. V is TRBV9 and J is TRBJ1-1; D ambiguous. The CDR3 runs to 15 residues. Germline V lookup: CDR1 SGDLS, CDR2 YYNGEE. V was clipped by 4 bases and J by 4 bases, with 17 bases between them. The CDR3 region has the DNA TGTGCCAGCAGCATAAGGGAGGGAAAGGGCACTGAAGCTTTCTTT. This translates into CASSIREGKGTEAFF.

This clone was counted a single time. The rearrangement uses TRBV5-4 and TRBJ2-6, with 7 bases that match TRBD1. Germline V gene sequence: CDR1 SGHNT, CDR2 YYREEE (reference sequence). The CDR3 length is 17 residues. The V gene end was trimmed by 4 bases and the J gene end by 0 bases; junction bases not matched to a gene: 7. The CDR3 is CASSPRDSLSGANVLTF. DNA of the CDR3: TGTGCCAGCAGCCCCCGGGACAGCCTCTCTGGGGCCAACGTCCTGACTTTC.

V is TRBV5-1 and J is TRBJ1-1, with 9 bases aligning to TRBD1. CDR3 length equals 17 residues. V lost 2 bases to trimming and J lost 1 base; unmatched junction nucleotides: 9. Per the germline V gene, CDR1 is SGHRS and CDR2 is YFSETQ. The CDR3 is CASSLQTTGGKNTEAFF. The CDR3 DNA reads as TGCGCCAGCAGCTTACAAACGACAGGGGGAAAGAACACTGAAGCTTTCTTT.

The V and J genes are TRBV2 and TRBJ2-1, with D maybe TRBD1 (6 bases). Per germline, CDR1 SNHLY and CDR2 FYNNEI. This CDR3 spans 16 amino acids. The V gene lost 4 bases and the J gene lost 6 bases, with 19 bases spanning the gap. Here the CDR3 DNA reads TGTGCCAGCAGTGGGTACCGGGACATGTCTTTCAATGAGCAGTTCTTC. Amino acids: CASSGYRDMSFNEQFF.

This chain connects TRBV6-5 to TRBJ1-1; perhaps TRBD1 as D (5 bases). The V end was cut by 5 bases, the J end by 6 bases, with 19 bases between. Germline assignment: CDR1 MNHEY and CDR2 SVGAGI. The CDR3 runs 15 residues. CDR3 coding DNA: TGTGCCAGCAGTAAACCAGGGCCGTTCGGCGCTGAAGCTTTCTTT. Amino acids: CASSKPGPFGAEAFF.

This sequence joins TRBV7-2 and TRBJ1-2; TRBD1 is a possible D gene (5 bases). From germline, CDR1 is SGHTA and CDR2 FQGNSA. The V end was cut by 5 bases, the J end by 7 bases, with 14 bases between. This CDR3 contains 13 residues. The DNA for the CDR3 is TGTGCCAGCAGCCAACAGGCTTTAGGTGGCTACACCTTC. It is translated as CASSQQALGGYTF.

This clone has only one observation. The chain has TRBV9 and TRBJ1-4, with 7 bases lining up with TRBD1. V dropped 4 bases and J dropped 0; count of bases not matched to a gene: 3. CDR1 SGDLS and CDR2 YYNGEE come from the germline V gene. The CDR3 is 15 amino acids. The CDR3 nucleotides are TGTGCCAGCAGCCCCGGGACAGCAACTAATGAAAAACTGTTTTTT. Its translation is CASSPGTATNEKLFF.

In nucleotides, the CDR3 is TGTGCCAGCAGCCACCCGGGACAGGGCAGATGGAATTCACCCCTCCACTTT. Protein sequence: CASSHPGQGRWNSPLHF. The V gene is TRBV3-1 (or the pseudogene TRBV3-2), the J gene TRBJ1-6, with 9 bases that match TRBD1. The CDR3 is 17 residues long. J was trimmed by 7 bases and V by 3 bases; bases with no gene match: 10. Germline lookup yields CDR1 LGHDT and CDR2 YNNKEL (reference sequence).

The CDR3 DNA reads as TGTGCCATCAGACCGGGACTAGCGTCCACCGGGGAGCTGTTTTTT. Its translation: CAIRPGLASTGELFF. This chain connects TRBV10-3 to TRBJ2-2; 10 bases align to TRBD2. CDR1 and CDR2 from the germline V gene are ENHRY and SYGVKD. The length of the CDR3 is 15 residues. V was clipped by 6 bases and J by 4 bases; unmatched bases: 5.